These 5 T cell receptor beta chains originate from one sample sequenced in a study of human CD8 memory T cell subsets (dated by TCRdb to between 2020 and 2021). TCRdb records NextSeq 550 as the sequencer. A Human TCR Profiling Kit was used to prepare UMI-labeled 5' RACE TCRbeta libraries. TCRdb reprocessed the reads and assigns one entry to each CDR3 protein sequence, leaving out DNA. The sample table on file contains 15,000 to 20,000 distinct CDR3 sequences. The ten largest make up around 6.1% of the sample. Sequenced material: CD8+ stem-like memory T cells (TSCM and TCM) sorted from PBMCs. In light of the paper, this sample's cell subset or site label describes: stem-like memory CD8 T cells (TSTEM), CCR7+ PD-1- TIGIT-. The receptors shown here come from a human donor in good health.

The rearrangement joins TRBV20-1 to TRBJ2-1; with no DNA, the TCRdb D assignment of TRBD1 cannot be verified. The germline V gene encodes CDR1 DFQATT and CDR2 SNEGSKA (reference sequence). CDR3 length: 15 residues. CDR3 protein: CSATPGTGVHGEQFF.

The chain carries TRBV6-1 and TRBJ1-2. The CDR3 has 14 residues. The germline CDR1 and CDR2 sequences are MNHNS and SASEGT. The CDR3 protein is CASSDLGSQWGYTF.

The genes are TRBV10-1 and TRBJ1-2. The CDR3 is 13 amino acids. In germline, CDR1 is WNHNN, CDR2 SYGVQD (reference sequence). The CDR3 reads CATLTAANYGYTF.

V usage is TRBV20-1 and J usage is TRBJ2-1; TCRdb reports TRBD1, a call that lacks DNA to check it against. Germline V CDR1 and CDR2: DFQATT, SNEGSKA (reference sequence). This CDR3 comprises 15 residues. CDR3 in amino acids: CSARDRGGIYNEQFF.

CDR3: CASSLPSGTILGAKNIQYF. The V gene is TRBV7-8, the J gene TRBJ2-4; without DNA, the TCRdb call of TRBD2 cannot be checked. Germline V CDR1 and CDR2: SGHVS, FQNEAQ. This CDR3 spans 19 amino acids.